The clone carrying this TCR beta chain was observed a few times. What it recognizes is unknown. The data are from a study of cytomegalovirus exposure and HLA in healthy donors. Study findings and constraints: The sole available immune exposure information was CMV serostatus. TCR beta V segments were, for the most part, productive about 87% or about 30% of the time in an earlier analysis. With later analysis, a missense DCLRE1C variant became linked to TCR beta V- and J-gene trimming.

Both 60 Vbeta primers and 13 Jbeta primers went into the PCR. TCRdb's copy holds only in-frame clones and misses some; the assay was immunoSEQ multiplex PCR. The sample comprises 200,000 to 250,000 clones, roughly 70% of which are singletons, and less than 3% rests with the top ten. The clonotype was recovered from a man aged 35 to 55 in good health and CMV-seropositive. The sequenced sample consisted of PBMCs.

CDR3 DNA sequence: TGTGCCAGCAGCCAACCATCGGGACTTATCGGGGAGACCCAGTACTTC. Amino acids: CASSQPSGLIGETQYF. The chain has TRBV4-2 and TRBJ2-5, with D possibly matching TRBD2 (6 bases). The CDR3 runs 16 residues. The V end was cut by 2 bases, the J end by 5 bases, with 18 bases between. Germline V gives CDR1 LGHNA, CDR2 YNFKEQ.